The clone carrying this T cell receptor (beta chain) was observed a few times. Repertoires were generated with immunoSEQ multiplex PCR, while TCRdb's copy carries only in-frame clones and drops some. This table holds 45,000 to 55,000 clones, more than 65% found once. This specimen belongs to a study of radiotherapy plus CTLA-4 blockade in lung cancer. The sample was peripheral blood, taken from a patient treated with radiotherapy plus ipilimumab. This receptor was obtained from a human donor with non-small cell lung cancer who had a partial response to radiotherapy plus ipilimumab.

CDR3 amino acids: CASSFGQGTYQETQYF. The CDR3, as DNA: TGTGCCAGCAGTTTTGGACAGGGGACCTACCAAGAGACCCAGTACTTC. This chain uses TRBV6-5 with TRBJ2-5; 9 bases align to TRBD1. Germline lookup yields CDR1 MNHEY and CDR2 SVGAGI. Trimming cost V 4 bases and J 0 bases; bases outside gene matches: 6. The CDR3 has 16 amino acids.